Below are 26 T cell receptor beta chains sequenced from a single sample in a study of T cells after yellow fever vaccination. TCRdb reanalysed the 5' RACE reads using MiXCR and keeps one entry per CDR3 protein. The repertoire includes about 220,000 distinct CDR3 sequences, less than 3.5% of them detected once, and roughly 3% sits in the top ten. Sequencing used CD4+ T cells sorted from PBMCs, obtained 10 days after the yellow fever booster vaccination. Receptors originate from a man aged 18 to 29 who received the YFV17D yellow fever vaccine.

The sample holds many counts of this clonotype. CDR3 sequence (DNA): TGTGCCAGCAGCCAATCCAGATTTCGGGGGGACTATGGCTACACCTTC. Protein product: CASSQSRFRGDYGYTF. The chain is built from TRBV7-9 and TRBJ1-2, with D possibly TRBD1 on 5 matching bases. This CDR3 has 16 residues. The V end was cut by 5 bases, the J end by 3 bases, with 19 bases between. CDR1 and CDR2 from the germline V gene are SEHNR and FQNEAQ (reference sequence).

This clonotype was observed many times. The chain links TRBV7-7 to TRBJ2-5; D may be TRBD2 (5 bases). The ends were cut back, 1 base at V and 6 bases at J, with 12 bases in the middle. The CDR3 totals 14 residues. The germline CDR1 and CDR2 sequences are SSHAT and FNYEAQ (reference sequence). CDR3 bases: TGTGCCAGCAGCTTAGAACAGCGGAGAAAGACCCAGTACTTC. Translated, it gives CASSLEQRRKTQYF.

This clonotype appeared a few times. This chain uses TRBV5-4 with TRBJ2-3; tentatively, D is TRBD2 (6 bases). Germline V gives CDR1 SGHNT, CDR2 YYREEE (reference sequence). The CDR3 is 14 amino acids. Trimming took off 3 bases at V and 6 bases at J, with 14 bases between the two ends. CDR3 in DNA: TGTGCCAGCAGCTCCCTGTTTGGGGGGGATACGCAGTATTTT. It is translated as CASSSLFGGDTQYF.

This clonotype was observed a few times. The J gene is TRBJ2-7, the V gene TRBV28, with D unresolved. The CDR3 is 13 amino acids. CDR1 is MDHEN and CDR2 is SYDVKM in the germline V gene. Trimming removed 4 bases at V and 2 bases at J, with 9 bases between. For the CDR3, the DNA is TGTGCCAGCAGTTCTGGCGCTCCCTACGAGCAGTACGTC. Protein sequence: CASSSGAPYEQYV.

The chain links TRBV20-1 to TRBJ1-6; D is unclear. There are 11 residues in the CDR3. Per the germline V gene, CDR1 is DFQATT and CDR2 is SNEGSKA (reference sequence). The ends were cut back, 3 bases at V and 8 bases at J, with 5 bases in the middle. The CDR3 coding sequence is TGCAGTGCTAGGCGGTATTCACCCCTCCACTTT. Protein sequence: CSARRYSPLHF.

This clonotype was seen ten or more times. The genes are TRBV3-1 and TRBJ1-4; no reliable D call. The germline CDR1 and CDR2 sequences are LGHDT and YNNKEL (reference sequence). CDR3 length equals 14 residues. Trimming removed 2 bases at V and 7 bases at J, with 11 bases between. The chain's CDR3 is CASSQNSNSEKLFF. For the CDR3, the DNA is TGTGCCAGCAGCCAAAACAGTAACAGTGAAAAACTGTTTTTT.

The sample holds many counts of this clonotype. This chain connects TRBV7-2 to TRBJ2-7; 9 bases are a match to TRBD2. The CDR3 runs 14 residues. Germline V gene sequence: CDR1 SGHTA, CDR2 FQGNSA. The trim removed 5 bases at V and 4 bases at J, leaving 6 bases unmatched. CDR3 bases: TGTGCCAGCAGCCATCCGGGACTAGCTTACGAGCAGTACTTC. Its protein is CASSHPGLAYEQYF. The full variable domain, with the rest looked up from reference TRBV7-2 and TRBJ2-7, is GAGVSQSPSNKVTEKGKDVELRCDPISGHTALYWYRQSLGQGLEFLIYFQGNSAPDKSGLPSDRFSAERTGGSVSTLTIQRTQQEDSAVYLCASSHPGLAYEQYFGPGTRLTVT.

The chain couples TRBV10-3 to TRBJ2-2; TRBD1 matches 10 bases. V was clipped by 3 bases and J by 5 bases; unmatched bases: 6. CDR3 length equals 16 residues. Germline CDR1 and CDR2: ENHRY and SYGVKD. DNA for the CDR3: TGTGCCATCAGTGACCTCCGGGACAGGGGAACCGGGGAGCTGTTTTTT. Translated: CAISDLRDRGTGELFF.

The V and J genes are TRBV5-1 and TRBJ2-2; D gene uncertain. Trimming removed 2 bases from V and 6 bases from J, with 8 bases in between. The CDR3 contains 13 residues. Germline assignment: CDR1 SGHRS and CDR2 YFSETQ. The CDR3, as DNA: TGCGCCAGCAGCTTCATCGCAGCCGGGGAGCTGTTTTTT. Its translation: CASSFIAAGELFF.

This clonotype was counted many times. At one end, the junction sequence differs from germline, possibly due to a read error. The rearrangement joins TRBV20-1 to TRBJ2-5; possibly TRBD2 for D (5 bases). Germline V CDR1 and CDR2: DFQATT, SNEGSKA (reference sequence). The CDR3 spans 16 residues. CDR3 sequence (DNA): TGCAGTGCTAACGGGGAAGATAGGAGTAACCAGGAGACCCAGTACTTC. Encoded protein: CSANGEDRSNQETQYF.

This clonotype showed up just a few times. V and J are TRBV6-1 and TRBJ1-2; D is unresolved. This CDR3 has 13 residues. Trimming pared 3 bases from V and 1 base from J, leaving 6 bases between. Germline CDR1 and CDR2: MNHNS and SASEGT. CDR3: CASSESSNYGYTF. The CDR3 coding sequence is TGTGCCAGCAGTGAGAGTAGTAACTATGGCTACACCTTC.

This clonotype was seen a handful of times. This sequence joins TRBV15 and TRBJ2-1; no definite D call. The CDR3 has 16 amino acids. CDR1 is LNHNV and CDR2 is YYDKDF in the germline V gene (reference sequence). Trimming took 0 bases from V and 0 from J, leaving 9 bases between them. CDR3 DNA sequence: TGTGCCACCAGCAGAGATCGGCGGAGCTCCTACAATGAGCAGTTCTTC. This sequence encodes CATSRDRRSSYNEQFF.

In this sample, this clonotype turned up a few times. This chain joins TRBV5-1 and TRBJ2-1; 12 nucleotides agree with TRBD2. This CDR3 has 17 residues. V lost 4 bases to trimming and J lost 4 bases; unmatched junction nucleotides: 9. The V gene's germline CDR1 is SGHRS and CDR2 YFSETQ. The CDR3 region is CASSPPQTSGRYNEQFF. CDR3 DNA: TGCGCCAGCAGCCCTCCCCAGACTAGCGGGAGATACAATGAGCAGTTCTTC.

The sample holds a few counts of this clonotype. For the CDR3, the DNA is TGTGCCAGCAGTGGCGGGACATATAATGAAAAACTGTTTTTT. Translated: CASSGGTYNEKLFF. The V gene is TRBV25-1, the J gene TRBJ1-4; D may be TRBD1 (6 bases). V shed 4 bases and J shed 4 bases, with 10 bases lying between them. Germline V lookup: CDR1 MGHDK, CDR2 SYGVNS. This CDR3 comprises 14 residues.

V usage is TRBV6-1 and J usage is TRBJ1-6; 7 positions agree with TRBD1. CDR3 length: 15 residues. Germline assignment: CDR1 MNHNS and CDR2 SASEGT. Germline trimming cut 5 bases from V and 7 bases from J; bases unmatched to any gene: 8. The CDR3: CASSLGDRDNSPLHF. The CDR3, as DNA: TGTGCCAGCAGTTTGGGAGACAGGGACAATTCACCCCTCCACTTT.

V usage is TRBV5-4 and J usage is TRBJ1-6; maybe TRBD1 (6 bases). This CDR3 has 16 amino acids. Germline CDR1 and CDR2: SGHNT and YYREEE (reference sequence). Trimming shortened V by 4 bases and J by 11 bases, and 22 bases separated the two germline ends. CDR3: CASSAGLTGSWAPLHF. The CDR3 DNA reads TGTGCCAGCAGCGCGGGATTGACAGGATCATGGGCACCCCTCCACTTT.

This clonotype was observed many times. This rearrangement joins TRBV12-5 to TRBJ2-3; tentative D call: TRBD1 (6 bases). This CDR3 has 14 amino acids. V was pared by 1 base and J by 5 bases, with 10 bases between. From germline, CDR1 is LGHNT and CDR2 FRNRAP. The CDR3, as DNA: TGTGCTAGTGGTTTGGGGACAGCTGAAGATACGCAGTATTTT. It specifies CASGLGTAEDTQYF.

This clonotype was counted between two and nine times. CDR3 sequence (DNA): TGTGCCAGCAGTTTAGTGGTCTGGGGCACAGATACGCAGTATTTT. Translated, it gives CASSLVVWGTDTQYF. V gene TRBV12-3 or TRBV12-4 combines with J gene TRBJ2-3; D ambiguous. Trimming stripped 1 base from V and 1 base from J, with 9 bases between. The CDR3 runs 15 residues.

Many counts were recorded for this clonotype. The chain joins TRBV2 to TRBJ2-3; D ambiguous. Germline V gene sequence: CDR1 SNHLY, CDR2 FYNNEI. This CDR3 is 12 amino acids long. The V end was cut by 10 bases, the J end by 8 bases, with 16 bases between. The CDR3 nucleotides are TGTGCCACCAGCCCAGGACCGGGTACGCAGTATTTT. It is translated as CATSPGPGTQYF.

Worth noting for this clonotype: One end of the junction does not line up with germline, which may come from a read error. V usage is TRBV18 and J usage is TRBJ1-1; no clear D gene. This CDR3 comprises 13 residues. CDR1 and CDR2 from the germline V gene are KGHSH and LQKENI. CDR3 protein: CGSSPTVLTEAFF. CDR3 in DNA: TGTGGCAGCTCACCGACGGTTTTAACTGAAGCTTTCTTT.

This clonotype was recorded at least ten times. V gene TRBV4-3 combines with J gene TRBJ2-5; D perhaps matches TRBD2 (5 bases). Deletions cut 3 bases from V and 4 bases from J, with 15 bases between. The CDR3 runs 15 residues. CDR1 is LGHNA, CDR2 YSLEER, per germline. CDR3 amino acids: CASSQAWAAGETQYF. CDR3 in DNA: TGCGCCAGCAGCCAGGCATGGGCGGCGGGAGAGACCCAGTACTTC.

This clonotype has only a few counts. V gene TRBV19 combines with J gene TRBJ1-1, with TRBD1 as a possible D gene (6 bases). The CDR3 is made up of 12 amino acids. From germline, CDR1 is LNHDA and CDR2 SQIVND (reference sequence). Deletions cut 5 bases from V and 6 bases from J, with 10 bases between. CDR3 sequence (DNA): TGTGCCAGTAGTCCGTGGACAGCTGAAGCTTTCTTT. This translates into CASSPWTAEAFF.

This clonotype occurred a few times. The CDR3 region has the DNA TGTGCCAGCAGCGGGCAGGGGCACGGCACAGATACGCAGTATTTT. Its translation is CASSGQGHGTDTQYF. V gene TRBV7-2 combines with J gene TRBJ2-3, with D perhaps matching TRBD1 (6 bases). The germline V gene encodes CDR1 SGHTA and CDR2 FQGNSA. The CDR3 length is 15 residues. V shed 5 bases and J shed 1 base, with 13 bases lying between them.

This clonotype was seen repeatedly, ten times or more. The chain carries TRBV5-1 and TRBJ1-1; 7 nucleotides line up with TRBD1. V lost 0 bases and J lost 3; bases outside the gene matches: 8. The V gene's germline CDR1 is SGHRS and CDR2 YFSETQ. The CDR3 runs 16 residues. In nucleotides, the CDR3 is TGCGCCAGCAGCTTGGCCTCCGGGACAGACTACACTGAAGCTTTCTTT. Translation gives CASSLASGTDYTEAFF.

J is TRBJ2-3 and V is TRBV20-1, with D perhaps TRBD1 (6 bases). V shed 0 bases and J shed 0 bases, with 7 bases lying between them. The CDR3 has 14 amino acids. Germline loops: CDR1 DFQATT, CDR2 SNEGSKA (reference sequence). The DNA for the CDR3 is TGCAGTGCTAGAGATACAGGGAGCACAGATACGCAGTATTTT. Encoded protein: CSARDTGSTDTQYF.

In its sample, this clonotype was seen a few times. This chain joins TRBV20-1 and TRBJ2-1, with 9 positions matching TRBD2. Germline V gene sequence: CDR1 DFQATT, CDR2 SNEGSKA (reference sequence). V trimming: 4 bases; J trimming: 8 bases; junction bases outside the gene matches: 3. The length of the CDR3 is 12 residues. DNA for the CDR3: TGCAGTGCTAACCAGCGGGGGGATGAGCAGTTCTTC. Translation gives CSANQRGDEQFF.